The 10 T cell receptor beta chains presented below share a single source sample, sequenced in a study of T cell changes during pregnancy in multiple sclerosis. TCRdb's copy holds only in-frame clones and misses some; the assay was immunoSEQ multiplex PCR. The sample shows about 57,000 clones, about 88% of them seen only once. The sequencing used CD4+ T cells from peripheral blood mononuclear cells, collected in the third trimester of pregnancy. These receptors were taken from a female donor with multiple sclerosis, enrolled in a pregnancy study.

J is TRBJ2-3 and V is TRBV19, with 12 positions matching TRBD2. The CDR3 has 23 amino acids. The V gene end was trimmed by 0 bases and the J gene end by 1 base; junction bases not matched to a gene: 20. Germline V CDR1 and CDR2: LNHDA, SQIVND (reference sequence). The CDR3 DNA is TGTGCCAGTAGTATAGACCGAGCCCGCGGACTAGCGGGAATTTGGGACCGCACAGATACGCAGTATTTT. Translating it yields CASSIDRARGLAGIWDRTDTQYF.

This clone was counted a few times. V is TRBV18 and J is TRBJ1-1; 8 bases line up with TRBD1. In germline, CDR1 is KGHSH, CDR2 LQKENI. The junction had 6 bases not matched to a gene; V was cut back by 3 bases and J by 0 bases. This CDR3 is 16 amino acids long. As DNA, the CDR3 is TGTGCCAGCTCACCTTGGGACAGGAGGATGAACACTGAAGCTTTCTTT. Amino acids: CASSPWDRRMNTEAFF.

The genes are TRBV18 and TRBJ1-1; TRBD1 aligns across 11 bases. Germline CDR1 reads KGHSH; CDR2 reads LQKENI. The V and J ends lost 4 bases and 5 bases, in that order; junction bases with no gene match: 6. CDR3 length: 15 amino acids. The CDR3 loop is CASSRFGTGGTEAFF. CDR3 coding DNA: TGTGCCAGCTCACGATTCGGGACAGGGGGAACTGAAGCTTTCTTT.

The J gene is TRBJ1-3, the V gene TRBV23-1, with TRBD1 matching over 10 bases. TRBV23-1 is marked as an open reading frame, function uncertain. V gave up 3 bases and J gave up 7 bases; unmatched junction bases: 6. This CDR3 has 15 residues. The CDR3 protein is CASSQVPGQGNTIYF. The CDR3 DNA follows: TGCGCCAGCAGTCAGGTCCCGGGACAGGGGAACACCATATATTTT.

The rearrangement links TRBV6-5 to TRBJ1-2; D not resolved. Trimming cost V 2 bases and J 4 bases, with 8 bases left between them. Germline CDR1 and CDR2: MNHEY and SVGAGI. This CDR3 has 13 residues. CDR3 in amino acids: CASSYGEGYGYTF. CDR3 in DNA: TGTGCCAGCAGTTACGGGGAGGGCTATGGCTACACCTTC.

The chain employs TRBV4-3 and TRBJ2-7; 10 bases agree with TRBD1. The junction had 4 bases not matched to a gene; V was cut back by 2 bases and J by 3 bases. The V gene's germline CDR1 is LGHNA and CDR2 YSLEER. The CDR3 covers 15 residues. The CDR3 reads CASSQRQGAGYEQYF. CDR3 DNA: TGCGCCAGCAGCCAAAGACAGGGGGCTGGCTACGAGCAGTACTTC.

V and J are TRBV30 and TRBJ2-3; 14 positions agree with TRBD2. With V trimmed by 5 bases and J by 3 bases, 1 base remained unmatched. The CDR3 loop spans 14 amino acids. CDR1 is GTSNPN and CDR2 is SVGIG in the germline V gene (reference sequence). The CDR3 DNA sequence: TGTGCCTGGGGGACTAGCGGGAGAACAGATACGCAGTATTTT. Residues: CAWGTSGRTDTQYF.

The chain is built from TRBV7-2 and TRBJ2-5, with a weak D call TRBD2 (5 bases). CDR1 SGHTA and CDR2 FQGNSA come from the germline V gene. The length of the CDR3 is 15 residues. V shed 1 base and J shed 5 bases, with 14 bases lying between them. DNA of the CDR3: TGTGCCAGCAGCTTAGGGTCCGCTAGCATGGAGACCCAGTACTTC. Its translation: CASSLGSASMETQYF.

This chain's CDR3 is CASSYRRDQPQHF. The CDR3 DNA is TGTGCCAGCAGTTATCGCAGGGATCAGCCCCAGCATTTT. The chain uses TRBV6-5 and TRBJ1-5; maybe TRBD1 (5 bases). The length of the CDR3 is 13 residues. The germline V gene has CDR1 MNHEY and CDR2 SVGAGI. V lost 3 bases to trimming and J lost 5 bases, with 8 bases between them.

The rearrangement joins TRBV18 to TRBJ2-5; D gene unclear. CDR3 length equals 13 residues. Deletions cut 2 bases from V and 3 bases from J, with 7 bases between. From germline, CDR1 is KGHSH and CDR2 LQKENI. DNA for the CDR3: TGTGCCAGCTCACCAAGGCTAGAAGAGACCCAGTACTTC. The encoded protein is CASSPRLEETQYF.